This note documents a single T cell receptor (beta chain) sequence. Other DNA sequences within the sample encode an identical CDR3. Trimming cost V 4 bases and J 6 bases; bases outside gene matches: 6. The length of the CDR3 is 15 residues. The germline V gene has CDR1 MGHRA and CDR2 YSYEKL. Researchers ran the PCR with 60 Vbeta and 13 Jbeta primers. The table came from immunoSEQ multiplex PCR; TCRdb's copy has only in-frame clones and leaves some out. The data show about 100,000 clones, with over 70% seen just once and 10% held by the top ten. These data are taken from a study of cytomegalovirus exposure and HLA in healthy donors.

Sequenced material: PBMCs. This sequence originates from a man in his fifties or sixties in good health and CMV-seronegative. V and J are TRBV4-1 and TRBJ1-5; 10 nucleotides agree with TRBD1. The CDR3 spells CASSPAGTGVQPQHF. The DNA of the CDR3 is TGCGCCAGCAGCCCAGCAGGGACAGGGGTTCAGCCCCAGCATTTT.